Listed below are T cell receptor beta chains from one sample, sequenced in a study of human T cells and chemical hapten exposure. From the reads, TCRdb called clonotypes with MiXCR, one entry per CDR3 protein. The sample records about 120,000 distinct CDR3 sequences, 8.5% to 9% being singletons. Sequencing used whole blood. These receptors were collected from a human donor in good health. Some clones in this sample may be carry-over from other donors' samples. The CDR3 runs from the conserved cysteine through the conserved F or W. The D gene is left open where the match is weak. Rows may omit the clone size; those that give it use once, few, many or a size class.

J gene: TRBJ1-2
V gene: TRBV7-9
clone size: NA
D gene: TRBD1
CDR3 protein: CASSFRQGAGAYGYTF
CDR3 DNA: TGTGCCAGCAGCTTCCGACAGGGGGCAGGAGCCTATGGCTACACCTTC

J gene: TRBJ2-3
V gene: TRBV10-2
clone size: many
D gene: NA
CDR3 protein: CASSRSGDSTDTQYF
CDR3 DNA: TGCGCCAGCAGTCGATCAGGGGATAGCACAGATACGCAGTATTTT

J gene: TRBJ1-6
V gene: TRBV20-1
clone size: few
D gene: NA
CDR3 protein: CSAISSTKDSPLHF
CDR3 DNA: TGCAGTGCTATTTCGTCGACTAAGGATTCACCCCTCCACTTT

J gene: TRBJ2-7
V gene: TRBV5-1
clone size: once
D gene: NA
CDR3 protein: CASSAGSSYEQYF
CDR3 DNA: TGCGCCAGCAGCGCGGGGTCCTCCTACGAGCAGTACTTC

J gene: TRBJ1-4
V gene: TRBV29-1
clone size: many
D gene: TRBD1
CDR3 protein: CSVAGGAEEKLFF
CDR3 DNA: TGCAGCGTGGCAGGGGGCGCGGAGGAAAAACTGTTTTTT

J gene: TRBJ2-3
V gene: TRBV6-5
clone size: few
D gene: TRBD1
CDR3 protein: CASSARQGKTDTQYF
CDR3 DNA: TGTGCCAGCAGTGCGCGACAGGGTAAAACAGATACGCAGTATTTT

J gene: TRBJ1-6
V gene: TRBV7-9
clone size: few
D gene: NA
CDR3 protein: CASSLVPPDADSPLHF
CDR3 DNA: TGTGCCAGCAGCTTAGTACCCCCAGACGCGGATTCACCCCTCCACTTT

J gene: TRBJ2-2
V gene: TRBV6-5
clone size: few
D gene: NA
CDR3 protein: CASRRGDVNTGELFF
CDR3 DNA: TGTGCCAGCAGAAGGGGGGACGTAAACACCGGGGAGCTGTTTTTT

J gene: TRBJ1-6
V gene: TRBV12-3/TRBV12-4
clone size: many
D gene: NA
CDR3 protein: CASNEVLNSPLHF
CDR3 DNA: TGTGCCAGCAATGAGGTTCTCAATTCACCCCTCCACTTT

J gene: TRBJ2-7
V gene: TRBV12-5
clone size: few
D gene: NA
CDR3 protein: CASGSGTYEQYF
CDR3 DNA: TGTGCTAGTGGTTCGGGTACCTACGAGCAGTACTTC

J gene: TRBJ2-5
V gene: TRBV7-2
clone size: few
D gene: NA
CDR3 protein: CASSQYQETQYF
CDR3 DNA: TGTGCCAGCAGCCAGTACCAAGAGACCCAGTACTTC

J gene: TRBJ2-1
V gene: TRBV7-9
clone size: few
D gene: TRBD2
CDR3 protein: CASSYPGTSGSHNEQFF
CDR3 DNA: TGTGCCAGCAGCTACCCTGGGACTAGCGGGAGTCACAATGAGCAGTTCTTC

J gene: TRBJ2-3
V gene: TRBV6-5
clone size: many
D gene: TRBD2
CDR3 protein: CASSGLAGGSDTQYF
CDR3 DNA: TGTGCCAGCAGTGGACTAGCGGGAGGTTCAGATACGCAGTATTTT

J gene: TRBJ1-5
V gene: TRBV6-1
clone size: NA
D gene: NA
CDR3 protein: CASSENTAQPQHF
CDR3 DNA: TGTGCCAGCAGTGAAAATACAGCCCAGCCCCAGCATTTT

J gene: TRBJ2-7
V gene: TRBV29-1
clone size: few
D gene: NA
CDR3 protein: CSVAKAISYEQYF
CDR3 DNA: TGCAGCGTTGCCAAGGCGATCTCCTACGAGCAGTACTTC

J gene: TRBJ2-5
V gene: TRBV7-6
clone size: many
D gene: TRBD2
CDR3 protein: CASSHRLAGGQETQYF
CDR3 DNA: TGTGCCAGCAGCCACAGACTAGCGGGGGGCCAAGAGACCCAGTACTTC

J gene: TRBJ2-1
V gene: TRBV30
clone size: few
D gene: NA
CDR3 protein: CAWSIGGRGANNEQFF
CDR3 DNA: TGTGCCTGGAGTATCGGAGGCAGGGGAGCTAACAATGAGCAGTTCTTC

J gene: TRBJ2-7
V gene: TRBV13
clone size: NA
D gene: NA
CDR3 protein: CASSLGRNSYEQYF
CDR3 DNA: TGTGCCAGCAGCTTGGGCAGAAACTCCTACGAGCAGTACTTC

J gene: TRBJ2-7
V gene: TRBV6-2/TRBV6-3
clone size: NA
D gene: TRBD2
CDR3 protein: CASSLASGNEQYF
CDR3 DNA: TGTGCCAGCAGCCTCGCTAGCGGGAACGAGCAGTACTTC

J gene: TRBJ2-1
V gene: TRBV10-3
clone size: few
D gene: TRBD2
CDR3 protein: CAISGTGGGALSDNEQFF
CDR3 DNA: TGTGCCATCAGCGGAACAGGCGGGGGGGCCTTATCGGACAATGAGCAGTTCTTC

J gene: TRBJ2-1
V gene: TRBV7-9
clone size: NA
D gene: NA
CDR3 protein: CASSPPVASLLGNEQFF
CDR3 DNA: TGTGCCAGCAGCCCCCCGGTGGCTAGCCTCCTGGGGAATGAGCAGTTCTTC

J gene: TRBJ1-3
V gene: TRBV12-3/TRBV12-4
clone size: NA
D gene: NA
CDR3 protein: CASSFGVAGKSSGNTIYF
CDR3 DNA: TGTGCCAGCAGTTTTGGTGTGGCAGGGAAGAGCTCTGGAAACACCATATATTTT

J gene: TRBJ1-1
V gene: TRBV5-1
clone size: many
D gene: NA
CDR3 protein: CASSPATGTEAFF
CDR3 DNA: TGCGCCAGCAGCCCGGCCACGGGGACTGAAGCTTTCTTT

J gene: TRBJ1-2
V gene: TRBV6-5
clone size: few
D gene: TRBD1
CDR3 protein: CASRPGQVLEGYTF
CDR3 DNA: TGTGCCAGCAGACCGGGACAGGTGCTGGAAGGCTACACCTTC

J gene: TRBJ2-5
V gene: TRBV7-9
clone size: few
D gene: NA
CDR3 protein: CASSSGTGGGETQYF
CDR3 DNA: TGTGCCAGCAGCTCCGGGACCGGTGGAGGCGAGACCCAGTACTTC

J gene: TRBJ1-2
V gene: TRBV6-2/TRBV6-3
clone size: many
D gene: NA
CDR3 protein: CASSYAGDGYTF
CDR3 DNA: TGTGCCAGCAGTTACGCAGGGGACGGCTACACCTTC

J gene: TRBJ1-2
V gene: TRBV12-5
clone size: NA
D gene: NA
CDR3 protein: CASGSTGQTPPGYGYTF
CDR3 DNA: TGTGCTAGTGGTTCAACCGGGCAGACTCCACCGGGCTATGGCTACACCTTC

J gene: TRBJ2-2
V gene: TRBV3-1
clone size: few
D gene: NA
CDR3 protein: CASSQGDRRAGELFF
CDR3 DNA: TGTGCCAGCAGCCAGGGGGACCGAAGGGCCGGGGAGCTGTTTTTT

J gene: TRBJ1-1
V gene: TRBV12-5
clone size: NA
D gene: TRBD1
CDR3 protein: CASGSGGRDTEAFF
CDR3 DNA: TGTGCTAGTGGTTCAGGGGGGAGGGACACTGAAGCTTTCTTT

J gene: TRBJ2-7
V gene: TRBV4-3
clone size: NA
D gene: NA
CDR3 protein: CASSPGRGSYEQYF
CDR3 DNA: TGCGCCAGCAGCCCCGGACGGGGATCCTACGAGCAGTACTTC

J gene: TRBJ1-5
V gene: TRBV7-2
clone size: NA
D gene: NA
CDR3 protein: CASSLVVGSGPRPQHF
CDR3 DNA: TGTGCCAGCAGCTTAGTGGTTGGCTCAGGGCCCCGGCCCCAGCATTTT

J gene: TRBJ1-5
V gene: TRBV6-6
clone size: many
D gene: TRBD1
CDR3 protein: CASSYPNGQGDQPQHF
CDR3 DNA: TGTGCCAGCAGTTACCCCAATGGACAGGGCGATCAGCCCCAGCATTTT

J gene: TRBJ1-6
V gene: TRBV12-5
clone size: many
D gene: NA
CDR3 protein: CASGLVPPKGYTSPLHF
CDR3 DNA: TGTGCTAGTGGTTTGGTACCCCCGAAGGGCTATACTTCACCCCTCCACTTT

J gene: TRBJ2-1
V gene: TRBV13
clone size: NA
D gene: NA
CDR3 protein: CASSSSGWGVTYNEQFF
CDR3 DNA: TGTGCCAGCAGCTCTTCAGGGTGGGGGGTGACCTACAATGAGCAGTTCTTC